Listed below are T cell receptor beta chains from one sample, sequenced in a study of graft-versus-host responses after intestinal transplantation. The assay was immunoSEQ multiplex PCR, and TCRdb's table has in-frame clones only and misses some. The table has fewer than 60,000 clones, 70% to 85% seen once. These receptors have no known antigen. Specimen: unstimulated CD4+ T cells sorted from spleen or lymph node cells, collected before transplant. Source of these receptors: a human donor who was the organ donor for an intestinal transplant. The CDR3 runs from the conserved cysteine through the conserved F or W. A D gene is named only where the DNA matches it firmly. The size entry is marked missing in some rows and otherwise reads once, few, many or a size class.

TRBJ2-2,TRBV19,.,16,TRBD2,TGTGCCAGTAGTCTGGTAGCGGGAGTGGTGACCGGGGAGCTGTTTTTT,CASSLVAGVVTGELFF
TRBJ1-2,TRBV20-1,.,11,.,TGCAGTGCTAGAGGACACTATGGCTACACCTTC,CSARGHYGYTF
TRBJ2-5,TRBV27,few,14,.,TGTGCCAGCAGTAGGGGGAGTAGGGGAGTGACCCAGTACTTC,CASSRGSRGVTQYF
TRBJ1-1,TRBV6-6,.,13,.,TGTGCCAGCAACATTCAGGGGACCACTGAAGCTTTCTTT,CASNIQGTTEAFF
TRBJ1-6,TRBV30,.,13,.,TGTGCCTGGGGGGGGGCGCCCCGTTCACCCCTCCACTTT,CAWGGAPRSPLHF
TRBJ1-5,TRBV2,.,13,.,TGTGCCAGCAGTGACAGGGCCCTTCAGCCCCAGCATTTT,CASSDRALQPQHF
TRBJ1-6,TRBV6-5,.,13,.,TGTGCCAGCGGAGGAACCTATAATTCACCCCTCCACTTT,CASGGTYNSPLHF
TRBJ1-4,TRBV6-5,.,12,.,TGTGCCAGCAGTTACAGGGTTGAAAAACTGTTTTTT,CASSYRVEKLFF
TRBJ2-1,TRBV9,.,13,.,TGTGCCAGCAGCCCGGCGGTAGGGGATGAGCAGTTCTTC,CASSPAVGDEQFF
TRBJ1-1,TRBV7-9,few,15,.,TGTGCCAGCAGCTTATCCCAAGTGCCGAACACTGAAGCTTTCTTT,CASSLSQVPNTEAFF
TRBJ1-5,TRBV19,few,15,.,TGTGCCAGTAGTAATAGCAGAGGAGACAATCAGCCCCAGCATTTT,CASSNSRGDNQPQHF
TRBJ2-1,TRBV7-2,.,15,TRBD2,TGTGCCAGCAGCTTAGCCCTAGCGGCCTACAATGAGCAGTTCTTC,CASSLALAAYNEQFF
TRBJ2-6,TRBV7-9,once,14,.,TGTGCCAGCAGCTCCCAGGCTGGGGCCAACGTCCTGACTTTC,CASSSQAGANVLTF
TRBJ2-7,TRBV5-1,.,14,.,TGCGCCAGCAGCTTTGGGGCCCTCTCCTACGAGCAGTACTTC,CASSFGALSYEQYF
TRBJ2-3,TRBV7-2,.,16,TRBD2,TGTGCCAGCAGCTTATTAGCGGGGTTTCGCACAGATACGCAGTATTTT,CASSLLAGFRTDTQYF